This TCR beta chain was sequenced in a study of cytomegalovirus exposure and HLA in healthy donors. The PCR contained 60 Vbeta and 13 Jbeta primers. Profiled with immunoSEQ multiplex PCR; TCRdb holds only in-frame clones, not every one. The profile shows about 240,000 clones, approximately 82% of them singletons. Germline lookup yields CDR1 SGHTS and CDR2 YDEGEE. CDR3 length equals 16 residues. The V end was cut by 2 bases, the J end by 4 bases, with 15 bases between. This clonotype was sampled from a woman in her fifties or sixties in good health and CMV-seropositive. The chain recombines TRBV5-8 with TRBJ2-2, with a weak D call TRBD2 (5 bases). Material for sequencing was PBMCs. The CDR3, as DNA: TGTGCCAGCAGCTTTAGGGCAGGAGGTAGCACCGGGGAGCTGTTTTTT. This codes for CASSFRAGGSTGELFF. The entire variable domain, with the rest obtained from reference TRBV5-8 and TRBJ2-2, is as follows: EAGVTQSPTHLIKTRGQQATLRCSPISGHTSVYWYQQALGLGLQFLLWYDEGEERNRGNFPPRFSGRQFPNYSSELNVNALELEDSALYLCASSFRAGGSTGELFFGEGSRLTVL.